The 32 T cell receptor beta chains reported below all come from one sample, sequenced in a study of graft-versus-host responses after intestinal transplantation. TCRdb's copy holds only in-frame clones and misses some; the assay was immunoSEQ multiplex PCR. The sample has approximately 15,000 clones, 70% to 85% seen once. Graft samples were processed, releasing intraepithelial and lamina propria lymphocytes. Here the sequenced sample was ileum tissue, taken about 26 days after intestinal transplant. All receptors derive from a human patient who received an intestinal transplant, so some T cells may come from the graft donor.

This chain joins TRBV27 and TRBJ2-1; a possible D gene is TRBD2 (6 bases). Germline V gives CDR1 MNHEY, CDR2 SMNVEV (reference sequence). The V end was cut by 5 bases, the J end by 5 bases, with 10 bases between. The CDR3 contains 13 residues. CDR3: CASSPGLHNEQFF. CDR3 DNA sequence: TGTGCCAGCAGTCCGGGACTTCACAATGAGCAGTTCTTC.

The V gene is TRBV6-6, the J gene TRBJ2-1, with TRBD1 as a possible D gene (6 bases). The CDR3 is 14 residues long. Germline loops: CDR1 MNHNY, CDR2 SVGAGI (reference sequence). V was clipped by 0 bases and J by 3 bases, with 6 bases between them. The CDR3 spells CASSYSDSYNEQFF. CDR3 in DNA: TGTGCCAGCAGTTACTCGGACAGCTACAATGAGCAGTTCTTC.

This chain connects TRBV30 to TRBJ1-2, with a possible D match to TRBD1 (6 bases). The length of the CDR3 is 12 residues. Germline CDR1 and CDR2: GTSNPN and SVGIG (reference sequence). The germline V and J ends were trimmed by 0 bases and 12 bases, with 14 bases remaining between them. CDR3 sequence reads: CAWSVLQGDNTF. CDR3 sequence (DNA): TGTGCCTGGAGTGTATTGCAAGGGGACAACACCTTC.

The chain combines TRBV7-9 with TRBJ2-1, with 9 bases fitting TRBD2. The CDR3 consists of 19 residues. J gave up 5 bases and V 4 bases, and 18 bases lay outside the gene matches. Germline V gene lookup returns CDR1 SEHNR and CDR2 FQNEAQ (reference sequence). The CDR3 DNA follows: TGTGCCAGCAGCTACCCCTACCCCCTTAGCGGGGGATTCGACAATGAGCAGTTCTTC. Amino acid sequence: CASSYPYPLSGGFDNEQFF. The variable domain in full, with the rest retrieved from reference TRBV7-9 and TRBJ2-1, is DTGVSQNPRHKITKRGQNVTFRCDPISEHNRLYWYRQTLGQGPEFLTYFQNEAQLEKSRLLSDRFSAERPKGSFSTLEIQRTEQGDSAMYLCASSYPYPLSGGFDNEQFFGPGTRLTVL.

This clone was seen a handful of times. V is TRBV6-1 and J is TRBJ1-1; 8 bases map to TRBD1. With 3 bases clipped from V and 5 bases from J, the junction kept 8 bases outside the gene matches. The CDR3 totals 15 residues. Germline V CDR1 and CDR2: MNHNS, SASEGT. CDR3: CASSESLRGRTEAFF. The CDR3 DNA reads as TGTGCCAGCAGTGAGTCACTCAGGGGGCGAACTGAAGCTTTCTTT.

There are a few counts of this clone. This sequence joins TRBV10-3 and TRBJ2-3; TRBD1 agrees at 7 bases. The CDR3 spans 15 residues. The V and J ends lost 0 bases and 1 base, in that order; junction bases with no gene match: 1. Germline lookup yields CDR1 ENHRY and CDR2 SYGVKD. Here the CDR3 DNA reads TGTGCCATCAGTGAGTCCGGGACAGGCACAGATACGCAGTATTTT. Translation gives CAISESGTGTDTQYF.

This clone is a singleton in its sample. The V call is TRBV13, the J call TRBJ2-1; D is ambiguous. The germline gives CDR1 PRHDT, CDR2 FYEKMQ (reference sequence). V shed 5 bases and J shed 8 bases, with 10 bases lying between them. The CDR3 loop spans 12 amino acids. In nucleotides, the CDR3 is TGTGCCAGCAGCGCTCTAGGATATGAGCAGTTCTTC. It specifies CASSALGYEQFF.

V gene TRBV6-5 combines with J gene TRBJ2-2; 10 positions match TRBD1. Trimming at V came to 8 bases and at J to 5 bases, leaving 5 bases not matched to a gene. Germline CDR1 and CDR2: MNHEY and SVGAGI. The CDR3 spans 14 residues. CDR3 in amino acids: CASGKGQGTGELFF. The CDR3 DNA is TGTGCCAGCGGAAAGGGACAGGGGACCGGGGAGCTGTTTTTT.

The V gene is TRBV10-3, the J gene TRBJ1-2, with D perhaps TRBD1 (6 bases). The CDR3 contains 13 residues. Between the trimmed V and J ends, which lost 3 bases and 5 bases, there was a span of 10 bases. CDR1 is ENHRY, CDR2 SYGVKD, per germline. CDR3 DNA: TGTGCCATCAGTGAAGGACAGCCTTATGGCTACACCTTC. Residues: CAISEGQPYGYTF.

V usage is TRBV5-6 and J usage is TRBJ2-3; D might be TRBD2 (6 bases). The CDR3 has 17 amino acids. CDR1 and CDR2 (germline): SGHDT, YYEEEE. With 0 bases removed from V and 1 base from J, the gap between germline ends came to 15 bases. CDR3 region: CASSLDRRAMGTDTQYF. The CDR3 DNA reads as TGTGCCAGCAGCTTGGACCGGAGGGCCATGGGCACAGATACGCAGTATTTT.

This clone appeared a single time. The chain has TRBV28 and TRBJ1-1, with 7 bases that match TRBD1. Per the germline V gene, CDR1 is MDHEN and CDR2 is SYDVKM. There are 14 residues in the CDR3. V shed 7 bases and J 0 bases; nucleotides not matched to a gene: 5. The CDR3 DNA reads TGTGCCAGCACCTTGGGACAGATGAACACTGAAGCTTTCTTT. Translating gives CASTLGQMNTEAFF.

V is TRBV28 and J is TRBJ1-3, with 10 positions matching TRBD1. Germline CDR1 and CDR2: MDHEN and SYDVKM. V gave up 5 bases and J gave up 4 bases; unmatched junction bases: 5. The length of the CDR3 is 15 residues. CDR3 coding DNA: TGTGCCAGCAGTCCCGGGACAGGGGAAGGAAACACCATATATTTT. Encoded protein: CASSPGTGEGNTIYF.

This clone was seen more than once but under ten times. The V and J genes are TRBV14 and TRBJ1-1; a possible D gene is TRBD1 (5 bases). Germline loops: CDR1 SGHDN, CDR2 FVKESK. With 3 bases removed from V and 11 bases from J, the gap between germline ends came to 16 bases. The CDR3 runs to 13 residues. The CDR3 region has the DNA TGTGCCAGCAGCCATAATTTGGACACAAAGGCTTTCTTT. This codes for CASSHNLDTKAFF.

The chain couples TRBV2 to TRBJ2-3, with 7 positions matching TRBD2. This CDR3 is 16 amino acids long. V lost 8 bases, J lost 0 bases, and 11 bases stayed unmatched. Germline V CDR1 and CDR2: SNHLY, FYNNEI. The CDR3 region has the DNA TGTGCCAGCGATACGGGGGAGGGGACGAGCACAGATACGCAGTATTTT. Translated: CASDTGEGTSTDTQYF. The full variable domain, completed using reference TRBV2 and TRBJ2-3, is EPEVTQTPSHQVTQMGQEVILRCVPISNHLYFYWYRQILGQKVEFLVSFYNNEISEKSEIFDDQFSVERPDGSNFTLKIRSTKLEDSAMYFCASDTGEGTSTDTQYFGPGTRLTVL.

The genes are TRBV6-1 and TRBJ2-1; 10 bases match TRBD1. J lost 5 bases, V lost 4 bases, and 2 bases had no gene match. Germline CDR1 and CDR2: MNHNS and SASEGT. The CDR3 covers 14 residues. The CDR3 spells CASSGGQGHNEQFF. The CDR3 bases are TGTGCCAGCAGTGGGGGACAGGGGCACAATGAGCAGTTCTTC.

The chain employs TRBV11-3 and TRBJ1-6, with D unresolved. This CDR3 has 17 residues. Per germline, CDR1 SGHNT and CDR2 YENEEA. The germline V and J ends were trimmed by 1 base and 9 bases, with 19 bases remaining between them. The CDR3 loop reads CASSLAAPREISSPLHF. The CDR3 nucleotides read TGTGCCAGCAGCTTAGCAGCCCCCCGGGAAATAAGTTCACCCCTCCACTTT.

The chain uses TRBV6-1 and TRBJ1-6, with D unresolved. The CDR3 runs to 16 residues. With 0 bases removed from V and 8 bases from J, the gap between germline ends came to 14 bases. The germline V gene encodes CDR1 MNHNS and CDR2 SASEGT. Here the CDR3 reads CASSEALSQEYSPLHF. CDR3 DNA sequence: TGTGCCAGCAGTGAAGCCCTGAGTCAAGAATATTCACCCCTCCACTTT.

The J gene is TRBJ1-5, the V gene TRBV28; D is possibly TRBD1 (5 bases). The germline gives CDR1 MDHEN, CDR2 SYDVKM. The CDR3 contains 16 residues. V lost 3 bases and J lost 1, with 13 bases in between. This CDR3 reads CASSLDTTLSNQPQHF. DNA of the CDR3: TGTGCCAGCAGTTTGGACACCACTTTAAGCAATCAGCCCCAGCATTTT.

By its share, this clone is medium-sized. The chain employs TRBV6-6 and TRBJ2-7, with D maybe TRBD1 (5 bases). The CDR3 contains 14 residues. Germline V gives CDR1 MNHNY, CDR2 SVGAGI (reference sequence). Trimming cost V 0 bases and J 3 bases, with 9 bases left between them. The CDR3 here is CASSYSAGNYEQYV. The DNA of the CDR3 is TGTGCCAGCAGTTACTCTGCAGGGAACTACGAGCAGTACGTC.

The V call is TRBV4-3, the J call TRBJ2-3; a weak D match, TRBD2 (7 bases). The CDR3 contains 15 residues. The V and J ends lost 5 bases and 3 bases respectively, with 15 bases between them. The V gene's germline CDR1 is LGHNA and CDR2 YSLEER. The DNA for the CDR3 is TGCGCCAGCAGCAGGTCGGGGGGCAGGACAGATACGCAGTATTTT. Translated, it gives CASSRSGGRTDTQYF.

The CDR3 bases are TGTGCCAGCGACTATTCTAATGAGCAGTTCTTC. Its protein product is CASDYSNEQFF. V gene TRBV28 combines with J gene TRBJ2-1; possibly TRBD2 for D (5 bases). CDR1 and CDR2 (germline): MDHEN, SYDVKM. The germline V and J ends were trimmed by 8 bases and 7 bases, with 9 bases remaining between them. CDR3 size: 11 residues.

There are a few counts of this clone. The chain recombines TRBV6-5 with TRBJ2-2; 9 nucleotides match TRBD2. Trimming cost V 5 bases and J 2 bases; bases outside gene matches: 3. The CDR3 is made up of 15 amino acids. Germline V gene sequence: CDR1 MNHEY, CDR2 SVGAGI. CDR3 nucleotides: TGTGCCAGCAGTCAGCGGGGGGCCAACACCGGGGAGCTGTTTTTT. It encodes CASSQRGANTGELFF.

This clone came up a few times. This chain links TRBV5-4 with TRBJ1-1; 9 nucleotides match TRBD1. The CDR3 is 13 amino acids. J gave up 4 bases and V 3 bases, and 1 base lay outside the gene matches. Germline CDR1 is SGHNT and CDR2 is YYREEE (reference sequence). The CDR3 nucleotides are TGTGCCAGCAGCTCGACAGGGGGCACTGAAGCTTTCTTT. Amino acids: CASSSTGGTEAFF. The whole variable domain, filled in from reference TRBV5-4 and TRBJ1-1, reads ETGVTQSPTHLIKTRGQQVTLRCSSQSGHNTVSWYQQALGQGPQFIFQYYREEENGRGNFPPRFSGLQFPNYSSELNVNALELDDSALYLCASSSTGGTEAFFGQGTRLTVV.

The chain couples TRBV28 to TRBJ1-1, with TRBD1 matching over 7 bases. Trimming took 6 bases from V and 7 from J; bases not matched to a gene: 14. This CDR3 comprises 15 residues. Germline lookup yields CDR1 MDHEN and CDR2 SYDVKM. CDR3 protein: CASRPDRAYEHEAFF. CDR3 coding DNA: TGTGCCAGCAGACCAGACAGGGCCTATGAGCATGAAGCTTTCTTT.

V is TRBV5-4 and J is TRBJ2-2; D not resolved. The CDR3 runs to 12 residues. V dropped 5 bases and J dropped 5 bases, with 7 bases sitting between them. Germline V gene data show CDR1 as SGHNT and CDR2 as YYREEE (reference sequence). The CDR3 sequence: CASSFETGELFF. Here the CDR3 DNA reads TGTGCCAGCAGTTTCGAGACCGGGGAGCTGTTTTTT.

V gene TRBV6-1 combines with J gene TRBJ2-2; TRBD1 agrees at 8 bases. The CDR3 sequence is 14 residues long. Looked up from germline, CDR1 is MNHNS and CDR2 is SASEGT. V lost 7 bases and J lost 4; bases outside the gene matches: 5. The CDR3 protein is CASTGGDFTGELFF. The CDR3, as DNA: TGTGCCAGCACAGGGGGCGATTTCACCGGGGAGCTGTTTTTT.

V is TRBV19 and J is TRBJ2-3; possibly TRBD1 for D (5 bases). V was cut by 3 bases and J by 10 bases, with 11 bases left in between. Per the germline V gene, CDR1 is LNHDA and CDR2 is SQIVND (reference sequence). This CDR3 has 12 amino acids. Here the CDR3 reads CASSMGRGAQYF. The CDR3 nucleotides are TGTGCCAGTAGTATGGGTAGGGGTGCGCAGTATTTT.

This sequence joins TRBV5-1 and TRBJ2-3, with a tentative D call TRBD1 (5 bases). V lost 2 bases, J lost 0 bases, and 7 bases lay in between. Germline V lookup: CDR1 SGHRS, CDR2 YFSETQ. CDR3 length equals 14 residues. The CDR3 DNA follows: TGCGCCAGCAGCTTCAGGGATAGCACAGATACGCAGTATTTT. Protein: CASSFRDSTDTQYF.

V gene TRBV27 combines with J gene TRBJ1-6; the match to TRBD1 covers 7 bases. Germline assignment: CDR1 MNHEY and CDR2 SMNVEV (reference sequence). The CDR3 has 18 amino acids. V was pared by 2 bases and J by 2 bases, with 9 bases of the junction left unmatched. The CDR3 reads CASSLEGGPTTYNSPLHF. The CDR3 region has the DNA TGTGCCAGCAGTTTAGAAGGGGGCCCCACCACCTATAATTCACCCCTCCACTTT.

The chain employs TRBV5-1 and TRBJ1-1, with TRBD1 matching 9 bases. J lost 6 bases, V lost 4 bases, and 1 base had no gene match. This CDR3 is built from 12 residues. From germline, CDR1 is SGHRS and CDR2 YFSETQ. CDR3 in amino acids: CASSRQGAEAFF. DNA for the CDR3: TGCGCCAGCAGCCGACAGGGGGCTGAAGCTTTCTTT.

J is TRBJ2-7 and V is TRBV5-1; 14 bases line up with TRBD2. The J segment lost 3 bases and the V segment lost 4 bases, leaving 3 bases of the junction unmatched. Looked up from germline, CDR1 is SGHRS and CDR2 is YFSETQ. There are 15 residues in the CDR3. This CDR3 is CASSEGLAGGYEQYF. The DNA of the CDR3 is TGCGCCAGCAGCGAAGGACTAGCGGGGGGCTACGAGCAGTACTTC.

Only a few counts were recorded for this clone. This sequence joins TRBV5-4 and TRBJ2-7; a possible D gene is TRBD1 (6 bases). Germline V gene lookup returns CDR1 SGHNT and CDR2 YYREEE (reference sequence). The CDR3 is made up of 15 amino acids. The V and J ends lost 4 bases and 7 bases respectively, with 21 bases between them. CDR3 coding DNA: TGTGCCAGCAGCCAGGGGATCGGTCGTTCGTGGGAGCAGTACGTC. Translating it yields CASSQGIGRSWEQYV.